The present T cell receptor (beta chain) was sequenced within a study of T cell responses to AZD1222 COVID-19 vaccine. Regarding this clone: Its target is not known.

The CDR3 runs 14 residues. With 7 bases clipped from V and 2 bases from J, the junction kept 6 bases outside the gene matches. Germline CDR1 LNHDA, CDR2 SQIVND (reference sequence). The repertoire was sequenced with immunoSEQ multiplex PCR; TCRdb's copy has only in-frame clones and lacks some. The table has approximately 190,000 clones, roughly 93% seen once. Study observations and caveats: White British ancestry dominated among donors, who included more females, and clonal diversity was possibly underestimated. Variant regions that are unmutated are reportedly the target of nearly half of spike-specific TCRs. All repertoire sampling was performed exclusively after the peak T cell response.

The sequencing here drew on peripheral blood, taken on day 0 of AZD1222 vaccination. J is TRBJ2-7 and V is TRBV19, with 9 bases matching TRBD1. This TCR came from an adult in good health. CDR3 amino acids: CASKGGQGPYEQYF. CDR3 nucleotide sequence: TGTGCCAGTAAGGGGGGACAGGGCCCCTACGAGCAGTACTTC.